Below are 18 T cell receptor beta chains sequenced from a single sample in a study of cytomegalovirus exposure and HLA in healthy donors. PCR primers comprised 60 Vbeta and 13 Jbeta primers. TCRdb's table, derived via immunoSEQ multiplex PCR, lists solely in-frame clones and lacks some. The sample shows roughly 160,000 clones, roughly 85% of them seen only once. Sequencing was done on a sample of PBMCs. The receptors originated from a man younger than 30 in good health and CMV-seropositive.

The gene calls are TRBV30 and TRBJ1-1, with D unclear. This CDR3 is built from 13 residues. Germline V CDR1 and CDR2: GTSNPN, SVGIG (reference sequence). The V end lost 4 bases, the J end lost 0 bases, and 9 bases lay between the germline ends. CDR3 nucleotide sequence: TGTGCCTGGACCACAGTAATGAACACTGAAGCTTTCTTT. This codes for CAWTTVMNTEAFF.

The chain recombines TRBV19 with TRBJ2-5, with 7 bases that match TRBD2. Germline V lookup: CDR1 LNHDA, CDR2 SQIVND (reference sequence). This CDR3 spans 13 amino acids. Losses at the gene ends were 7 bases for V and 2 bases for J; bases not matched to a gene: 4. In nucleotides, the CDR3 is TGTGCCAGTAATGGGGGGGGTCAAGAGACCCAGTACTTC. As protein: CASNGGGQETQYF.

The V gene is TRBV6-5, the J gene TRBJ1-1; perhaps TRBD1 as D (5 bases). The CDR3 spans 14 residues. Germline V lookup: CDR1 MNHEY, CDR2 SVGAGI. Trimming took off 8 bases at V and 2 bases at J, with 15 bases between the two ends. As DNA, the CDR3 is TGTGCCAGCGGAACGGGGGGGATAAACACTGAAGCTTTCTTT. Its translation: CASGTGGINTEAFF.

The rearrangement uses TRBV27 and TRBJ2-7; tentative D call: TRBD1 (5 bases). The germline V and J ends were trimmed by 2 bases and 1 base, with 9 bases remaining between them. Germline V gene data show CDR1 as MNHEY and CDR2 as SMNVEV (reference sequence). This CDR3 spans 14 amino acids. The CDR3 sequence: CASSLIGASYEQYF. The CDR3 DNA follows: TGTGCCAGCAGTTTAATTGGGGCTTCCTACGAGCAGTACTTC.

This clone was detected once. This chain joins TRBV7-9 and TRBJ1-5; 9 nucleotides align to TRBD1. This CDR3 is 15 amino acids long. V shed 5 bases and J 3 bases; nucleotides not matched to a gene: 5. CDR1 is SEHNR and CDR2 is FQNEAQ in the germline V gene (reference sequence). CDR3 sequence (DNA): TGTGCCAGCAGCCTCGGGACAGGGATCAATCAGCCCCAGCATTTT. As protein: CASSLGTGINQPQHF.

The gene calls are TRBV19 and TRBJ1-3; 7 bases agree with TRBD1. The CDR3 runs to 16 residues. With V trimmed by 4 bases and J by 1 base, 7 bases remained unmatched. From germline, CDR1 is LNHDA and CDR2 SQIVND (reference sequence). The CDR3 loop is CASSTSQGLSGNTIYF. CDR3 DNA sequence: TGTGCCAGTAGTACATCACAGGGGCTTTCTGGAAACACCATATATTTT.

CDR3 loop: CATGTGDRGTEAFF. Here the CDR3 DNA reads TGTGCCACGGGGACAGGGGACCGGGGCACTGAAGCTTTCTTT. The V call is TRBV6-5, the J call TRBJ1-1, with 10 bases identical to TRBD1. CDR1 and CDR2 from the germline V gene are MNHEY and SVGAGI. This CDR3 contains 14 residues. V shed 10 bases and J 4 bases; nucleotides not matched to a gene: 9.

This rearrangement joins TRBV19 to TRBJ1-1; 8 nucleotides line up with TRBD1. Germline CDR1 LNHDA, CDR2 SQIVND (reference sequence). Trimming at V came to 4 bases and at J to 4 bases, leaving 5 bases not matched to a gene. CDR3 size: 14 residues. The CDR3 DNA reads as TGTGCCAGTAGTACCAAGACAGGGGTCACTGAAGCTTTCTTT. This encodes CASSTKTGVTEAFF.

The chain recombines TRBV7-2 with TRBJ1-2; 8 nucleotides match TRBD1. The CDR3 length is 14 residues. Per the germline V gene, CDR1 is SGHTA and CDR2 is FQGNSA. The V segment lost 2 bases and the J segment 7 bases; nucleotides outside the gene matches: 6. The CDR3 loop is CASSLSPGGGGYTF. The CDR3 DNA sequence: TGTGCCAGCAGCTTATCTCCAGGGGGCGGTGGCTACACCTTC.

The chain carries TRBV29-1 and TRBJ2-3; a weak D match, TRBD2 (5 bases). Trimming left V 3 bases short and J 0 bases short, with 16 bases between. This CDR3 contains 16 residues. The V gene's germline CDR1 is SQVTM and CDR2 ANQGSEA. The CDR3 sequence: CSVDPPRGPSTDTQYF. The DNA for the CDR3 is TGCAGCGTTGATCCCCCGCGAGGGCCTAGCACAGATACGCAGTATTTT.

This clone was observed a handful of times. V is TRBV2 and J is TRBJ1-5, with a weak D call TRBD1 (5 bases). Germline-derived CDR1 and CDR2 are SNHLY and FYNNEI. The CDR3 sequence is 13 residues long. V lost 8 bases and J lost 0, with 8 bases in between. The CDR3 region has the DNA TGTGCCAGCGGGGGGGTTAGCAATCAGCCCCAGCATTTT. As protein: CASGGVSNQPQHF. The whole variable domain, filled in from reference TRBV2 and TRBJ1-5, reads EPEVTQTPSHQVTQMGQEVILRCVPISNHLYFYWYRQILGQKVEFLVSFYNNEISEKSEIFDDQFSVERPDGSNFTLKIRSTKLEDSAMYFCASGGVSNQPQHFGDGTRLSIL.

This clone came up a few times. The V and J genes are TRBV12-5 and TRBJ1-1, with D possibly matching TRBD1 (6 bases). Germline V lookup: CDR1 LGHNT, CDR2 FRNRAP. This CDR3 contains 16 residues. The V end lost 0 bases, the J end lost 4 bases, and 15 bases lay between the germline ends. This CDR3 reads CASGLVLGRGPTEAFF. In DNA form, the CDR3 reads TGTGCTAGTGGTTTGGTACTGGGCAGGGGCCCCACTGAAGCTTTCTTT.

This clone has a single count. Other nucleotide sequences from this sample produce the same CDR3. The chain employs TRBV9 and TRBJ1-1, with D hard to call. Germline V lookup: CDR1 SGDLS, CDR2 YYNGEE. V lost 2 bases and J lost 2, with 10 bases in between. This CDR3 region has 14 residues. The CDR3 nucleotides read TGTGCCAGCAGCGTGGGCGGGAGTAACACTGAAGCTTTCTTT. It codes for CASSVGGSNTEAFF.

V is TRBV11-2 and J is TRBJ1-2, with D uncertain. CDR1 and CDR2 from the germline V gene are SGHAT and FQNNGV. This CDR3 spans 12 amino acids. Trimming took off 5 bases at V and 6 bases at J, with 10 bases between the two ends. CDR3 sequence reads: CASSTRRDGYTF. The CDR3 DNA reads as TGTGCCAGCAGCACCCGGAGGGATGGCTACACCTTC.

This chain connects TRBV18 to TRBJ2-3, with D uncertain. The germline V and J ends were trimmed by 5 bases and 3 bases, with 24 bases remaining between them. The CDR3 is 18 amino acids. Germline CDR1 is KGHSH and CDR2 is LQKENI. The CDR3 protein is CASSNSHIRGGLTDTQYF. CDR3 nucleotide sequence: TGTGCCAGCTCAAATTCGCATATACGAGGTGGTCTTACAGATACGCAGTATTTT.

This chain joins TRBV6-5 and TRBJ2-3; 15 positions match TRBD2. With V trimmed by 5 bases and J by 8 bases, 2 bases remained unmatched. From germline, CDR1 is MNHEY and CDR2 SVGAGI. The CDR3 has 14 amino acids. CDR3: CASSRTSGGGTQYF. The CDR3 nucleotides are TGTGCCAGCAGTCGGACTAGCGGGGGGGGTACGCAGTATTTT.

This clone was observed once. The rearrangement links TRBV29-1 to TRBJ1-2, with 8 bases lining up with TRBD1. This CDR3 is 14 amino acids long. Germline trimming cut 5 bases from V and 3 bases from J; bases unmatched to any gene: 8. CDR1 and CDR2 from the germline V gene are SQVTM and ANQGSEA. DNA of the CDR3: TGCAGCGTTCGGACAGGGAAATTCGACTATGGCTACACCTTC. This translates into CSVRTGKFDYGYTF.

The rearrangement links TRBV19 to TRBJ1-3, with unresolved D. This CDR3 contains 14 residues. The V and J ends lost 3 bases and 0 bases respectively, with 6 bases between them. Germline values: CDR1 LNHDA, CDR2 SQIVND (reference sequence). CDR3 region: CASSMLSSGNTIYF. The CDR3 DNA sequence: TGTGCCAGTAGTATGCTGAGCTCTGGAAACACCATATATTTT.